The 27 T cell receptor beta chains in this list originate from one sample, sequenced in a study of T cells in Graves' hyperthyroidism and ophthalmopathy. Amplification of TCR beta CDR3 regions used RNA as the template. An initial round of RT-PCR targeting the TCR CDR3 relied on the HTBI primer set. One entry per CDR3 protein results from TCRdb running MiXCR on the multiplex PCR reads. The sample has about 180,000 distinct CDR3 sequences, 15% to 20% seen once. Sequencing was done on a sample of blood. The receptors were gathered from a woman aged 50 to 60 with Graves' hyperthyroidism.

This clonotype was detected many times. The J gene is TRBJ1-1, the V gene TRBV19; D remains ambiguous. Germline V lookup: CDR1 LNHDA, CDR2 SQIVND (reference sequence). The CDR3 covers 13 residues. The V end lost 7 bases, the J end lost 0 bases, and 9 bases lay between the germline ends. The CDR3 sequence: CASKDTLNTEAFF. CDR3 coding DNA: TGTGCCAGTAAAGACACCTTGAACACTGAAGCTTTCTTT.

This clonotype has more than one count but fewer than ten. The genes are TRBV20-1 and TRBJ1-6; D gene unclear. From germline, CDR1 is DFQATT and CDR2 SNEGSKA (reference sequence). Trimming left V 2 bases short and J 0 bases short, with 11 bases between. The CDR3 spans 16 residues. The CDR3 bases are TGCAGTGCTAGAATTTACGCTAGCTCCTATAATTCACCCCTCCACTTT. Amino acid sequence: CSARIYASSYNSPLHF.

This clonotype was observed a few times. This CDR3 reads CASSFDQQYF. The CDR3, as DNA: TGTGCCAGCAGCTTTGACCAGCAGTACTTC. J is TRBJ2-7 and V is TRBV5-8; no reliable D call. CDR3 size: 10 residues. Germline V gives CDR1 SGHTS, CDR2 YDEGEE. The V gene lost 2 bases and the J gene lost 8 bases, with 5 bases spanning the gap. The full variable domain, rest sourced from reference TRBV5-8 and TRBJ2-7, is EAGVTQSPTHLIKTRGQQATLRCSPISGHTSVYWYQQALGLGLQFLLWYDEGEERNRGNFPPRFSGRQFPNYSSELNVNALELEDSALYLCASSFDQQYFGPGTRLTVT.

The table lists this clonotype with a few counts. The CDR3 is CATSSGGIPQETQYF. In nucleotides, the CDR3 is TGTGCCACCAGTAGCGGGGGGATCCCGCAAGAGACCCAGTACTTC. The V gene is TRBV24-1, the J gene TRBJ2-5; the match to TRBD2 covers 9 bases. Trimming at V came to 6 bases and at J to 2 bases, leaving 6 bases not matched to a gene. The CDR3 covers 15 residues. The germline CDR1 and CDR2 sequences are KGHDR and SFDVKD.

This clonotype was picked up many times. The chain couples TRBV9 to TRBJ1-2; a weak D match, TRBD1 (6 bases). Germline CDR1 is SGDLS and CDR2 is YYNGEE. The CDR3 covers 15 residues. The V and J ends lost 0 bases and 2 bases respectively, with 11 bases between them. The CDR3 here is CASSVVSTGNYGYTF. Here the CDR3 DNA reads TGTGCCAGCAGCGTAGTATCTACAGGGAACTATGGCTACACCTTC. The full variable domain, completed using reference TRBV9 and TRBJ1-2, is DSGVTQTPKHLITATGQRVTLRCSPRSGDLSVYWYQQSLDQGLQFLIQYYNGEERAKGNILERFSAQQFPDLHSELNLSSLELGDSALYFCASSVVSTGNYGYTFGSGTRLTVV.

This clonotype showed up many times. The chain employs TRBV15 and TRBJ2-5, with D uncertain. The germline gives CDR1 LNHNV, CDR2 YYDKDF (reference sequence). The CDR3 sequence is 12 residues long. The germline V and J ends were trimmed by 3 bases and 1 base, with 3 bases remaining between them. The CDR3 loop is CATSRIQETQYF. The CDR3 nucleotides read TGTGCCACCAGCAGGATCCAAGAGACCCAGTACTTC.

This clonotype was recorded many times. The rearrangement joins TRBV19 to TRBJ1-1, with a tentative D call TRBD1 (6 bases). Trimming removed 6 bases from V and 2 bases from J, with 13 bases in between. Germline CDR1 and CDR2: LNHDA and SQIVND (reference sequence). CDR3 size: 14 residues. The CDR3 sequence is CASRPGHINTEAFF. The CDR3 region has the DNA TGTGCCAGTAGGCCGGGACATATCAACACTGAAGCTTTCTTT.

This clonotype came up many times. The gene calls are TRBV6-2 or TRBV6-3 and TRBJ1-3; maybe TRBD1 (6 bases). V shed 2 bases and J shed 2 bases, with 7 bases lying between them. The CDR3 covers 14 residues. Germline V gives CDR1 MNHEY, CDR2 SVGEGT. Written as DNA, the CDR3 is TGTGCCAGCAGTTACGAGGGGGCTGGAAACACCATATATTTT. As protein: CASSYEGAGNTIYF.

This clonotype has a count of ten or more. The genes are TRBV5-1 and TRBJ2-5, with TRBD2 matching over 8 bases. Germline values: CDR1 SGHRS, CDR2 YFSETQ. CDR3 size: 16 residues. The V segment lost 1 base and the J segment 2 bases; nucleotides outside the gene matches: 7. The DNA of the CDR3 is TGCGCCAGCAGCTTGTCCTTAACGGGGGGGCAAGAGACCCAGTACTTC. Translating it yields CASSLSLTGGQETQYF.

At least ten counts were recorded for this clonotype. The J gene is TRBJ2-1, the V gene TRBV6-2 or TRBV6-3; 12 bases align to TRBD2. The CDR3 length is 16 residues. Germline lookup yields CDR1 MNHEY and CDR2 SVGEGT. V shed 5 bases, J shed 6 bases, and the junction held 8 bases outside the gene matches. This CDR3 is CASSTSGLAGPNEQFF. CDR3 in DNA: TGTGCCAGCAGTACGTCTGGACTAGCGGGGCCCAATGAGCAGTTCTTC.

This chain's CDR3 is CASSLGPRAGKKNIQYF. The DNA for the CDR3 is TGTGCCAGCAGCTTAGGGCCCCGGGCAGGGAAGAAAAACATTCAGTACTTC. The chain has TRBV7-8 and TRBJ2-4, with D possibly TRBD1 on 5 matching bases. This CDR3 region has 17 residues. Germline V gene lookup returns CDR1 SGHVS and CDR2 FQNEAQ. Trimming cost V 1 base and J 4 bases, with 17 bases left between them.

V is TRBV5-4 and J is TRBJ2-4, with TRBD1 matching over 10 bases. The CDR3 totals 15 residues. Trimming cost V 1 base and J 8 bases; bases outside gene matches: 6. In germline, CDR1 is SGHNT, CDR2 YYREEE (reference sequence). This CDR3 is CASSLWDRGSDIQYF. In DNA form, the CDR3 reads TGTGCCAGCAGCTTGTGGGACAGGGGTAGTGACATTCAGTACTTC.

Ten or more counts support this clonotype. The V gene is TRBV9, the J gene TRBJ2-1, with D uncertain. The CDR3 extends over 13 amino acids. Germline V gene sequence: CDR1 SGDLS, CDR2 YYNGEE. V lost 0 bases and J 10 bases, leaving 11 bases between the germline ends. The CDR3 sequence: CASSVVHSREQFF. CDR3 bases: TGTGCCAGCAGCGTAGTTCACTCGCGGGAGCAGTTCTTC.

This clonotype occurred many times. CDR3 nucleotide sequence: TGTGCCAGCAGCCAAGACAGCTTTACCTACAATGAGCAGTTCTTC. Residues: CASSQDSFTYNEQFF. This chain uses TRBV6-1 with TRBJ2-1, with TRBD1 as a possible D gene (5 bases). The germline V gene encodes CDR1 MNHNS and CDR2 SASEGT. This CDR3 is built from 15 residues. The V end lost 6 bases, the J end lost 2 bases, and 14 bases lay between the germline ends.

With regard to this clonotype: At one end the junction does not follow the germline gene, possibly because of a read error. The V call is TRBV7-9, the J call TRBJ1-1; D ambiguous. Per the germline V gene, CDR1 is SEHNR and CDR2 is FQNEAQ (reference sequence). The CDR3 totals 13 residues. CDR3 sequence (DNA): TGTGCCAGCAGCTTAGTGGCGCGCACTGAAGCCTTCTTT. Amino acids: CASSLVARTEAFF.

There are many counts of this clonotype. This chain uses TRBV12-3 or TRBV12-4 with TRBJ2-1; tentatively, D is TRBD1 (7 bases). The V end was cut by 5 bases, the J end by 0 bases, with 14 bases between. The CDR3 consists of 16 residues. This chain's CDR3 is CASSPTRGVSYNEQFF. For the CDR3, the DNA is TGTGCCAGCAGTCCTACCAGGGGGGTCTCCTACAATGAGCAGTTCTTC.

The table lists this clonotype with many counts. The chain couples TRBV7-9 to TRBJ1-5, with D possibly being TRBD1 (5 bases). Per the germline V gene, CDR1 is SEHNR and CDR2 is FQNEAQ (reference sequence). The V end was cut by 10 bases, the J end by 0 bases, with 22 bases between. The CDR3 extends over 17 amino acids. CDR3 DNA sequence: TGTGCCACCCGAAATCCGGGGGGACCATATAGCAATCAGCCCCAGCATTTT. Its protein is CATRNPGGPYSNQPQHF. Combining the CDR3 with reference TRBV7-9 and TRBJ1-5 gives the whole variable domain DTGVSQNPRHKITKRGQNVTFRCDPISEHNRLYWYRQTLGQGPEFLTYFQNEAQLEKSRLLSDRFSAERPKGSFSTLEIQRTEQGDSAMYLCATRNPGGPYSNQPQHFGDGTRLSIL.

Ten or more counts support this clonotype. The chain couples TRBV7-9 to TRBJ1-1; D gene uncertain. Trimming pared 2 bases from V and 7 bases from J, leaving 11 bases between. CDR1 SEHNR and CDR2 FQNEAQ come from the germline V gene (reference sequence). The CDR3 length is 13 residues. This CDR3 reads CASSLLVDDEAFF. CDR3 bases: TGTGCCAGCAGCTTATTGGTCGACGATGAAGCTTTCTTT.

In this sample, this clonotype turned up many times. This chain links TRBV27 with TRBJ1-2; 9 bases line up with TRBD1. The CDR3 runs to 13 residues. Trimming cost V 6 bases and J 6 bases; bases outside gene matches: 5. Germline CDR1 MNHEY, CDR2 SMNVEV (reference sequence). CDR3: CASSRGQGHGYTF. CDR3 DNA: TGTGCCAGCAGCAGGGGACAGGGACATGGCTACACCTTC.

Ten or more counts support this clonotype. This chain joins TRBV28 and TRBJ1-2; D is ambiguous. Germline V gives CDR1 MDHEN, CDR2 SYDVKM. Deletions cut 5 bases from V and 4 bases from J, with 8 bases between. This CDR3 has 12 residues. CDR3 bases: TGTGCCAGCAGTCCACCAACCTATGGCTACACCTTC. Translating gives CASSPPTYGYTF.

This clonotype was recorded many times. The V and J genes are TRBV28 and TRBJ1-4; 8 bases match TRBD1. The V gene's germline CDR1 is MDHEN and CDR2 SYDVKM. CDR3 size: 15 residues. V lost 3 bases and J lost 6; bases outside the gene matches: 6. CDR3 residues: CASSLLQGVYEKLFF. As DNA, the CDR3 is TGTGCCAGCAGTTTGTTACAGGGGGTATATGAAAAACTGTTTTTT.

This clonotype was seen at least ten times. The V call is TRBV6-2 or TRBV6-3, the J call TRBJ2-1; 11 bases align to TRBD1. Germline loops: CDR1 MNHEY, CDR2 SVGEGT. Germline trimming cut 5 bases from V and 9 bases from J; bases unmatched to any gene: 9. CDR3 length: 15 residues. The CDR3 loop is CASSPIGTGGGEQFF. CDR3 coding DNA: TGTGCCAGCAGTCCCATCGGGACAGGGGGGGGTGAGCAGTTCTTC.

In its sample, this clonotype was seen many times. The chain uses TRBV28 and TRBJ1-4, with 7 nucleotides matching TRBD1. The V segment lost 5 bases and the J segment 7 bases; nucleotides outside the gene matches: 16. Germline loops: CDR1 MDHEN, CDR2 SYDVKM. There are 17 residues in the CDR3. Written as DNA, the CDR3 is TGTGCCAGCAGTCCTCGTATGAGGGGGCGAGAGGGTGAAAAACTGTTTTTT. Translating it yields CASSPRMRGREGEKLFF.

This clonotype was counted only a few times. A much larger clone sits a single nucleotide away, making a read error possible. The CDR3 coding sequence is TGTGCCAGCAGCCGACAGTCCAATCTGGGGACAGATGCGCAGTATTTT. It codes for CASSRQSNLGTDAQYF. The chain links TRBV7-3 to TRBJ2-3; 7 bases match TRBD1. The CDR3 loop spans 16 amino acids. Germline CDR1 reads SGHTA; CDR2 reads FQGTGA.

This clonotype was picked up many times. This chain uses TRBV3-1 with TRBJ1-4; no definite D call. Germline CDR1 LGHDT, CDR2 YNNKEL (reference sequence). The CDR3 is made up of 11 amino acids. V dropped 1 base and J dropped 8 bases, with 2 bases sitting between them. The CDR3 coding sequence is TGTGCCAGCAGCCAAGGCGAAAAACTGTTTTTT. Protein product: CASSQGEKLFF.

J is TRBJ1-2 and V is TRBV28; D is possibly TRBD1 (6 bases). V dropped 6 bases and J dropped 4 bases, with 15 bases sitting between them. The CDR3 covers 14 residues. Germline V gives CDR1 MDHEN, CDR2 SYDVKM. CDR3 sequence reads: CASSPSTGFYGYTF. As DNA, the CDR3 is TGTGCCAGCAGCCCTTCGACAGGTTTCTATGGCTACACCTTC.

This clonotype was recorded many times. The chain joins TRBV5-6 to TRBJ1-2; 7 positions agree with TRBD1. Germline V gives CDR1 SGHDT, CDR2 YYEEEE. J gave up 5 bases and V 1 base, and 5 bases lay outside the gene matches. This CDR3 has 14 residues. For the CDR3, the DNA is TGTGCCAGCAGCTTGACAGGGGTTACTTATGGCTACACCTTC. Its translation: CASSLTGVTYGYTF.